This T cell receptor beta chain was found in a study of blood T cell repertoires in COVID-19. Study at large: Some COVID-19 samples were acute and others convalescent; all came from the United States, Italy and Spain. PBMCs, B-cell-depleted T cells, or T cells provided the cDNA or gDNA that made up the material.

The assay was immunoSEQ multiplex PCR, and TCRdb's table has in-frame clones only and misses some. The top ten clones hold 2.5% to 3.5% of a sample with tens of thousands of clones, approximately 89% of them seen once. CDR1 and CDR2 (germline): MDHEN, SYDVKM. The CDR3 is 17 amino acids. V gave up 5 bases and J gave up 4 bases; unmatched junction bases: 12. V usage is TRBV28 and J usage is TRBJ1-5; 9 positions agree with TRBD1. Sequencing input: peripheral blood. This receptor was identified in a man aged 50 to 59 with acute or convalescent COVID-19. The CDR3 region has the DNA TGTGCCAGCAGTGACGCCGGGACAGGGAGGACAAATCAGCCCCAGCATTTT. This codes for CASSDAGTGRTNQPQHF.